Listed here are 28 T cell receptor beta chains from one sample, sequenced in a study of T-cell reconstitution after alpha-beta-depleted transplantation in children. Researchers prepared the TCRbeta library using unique molecular identifiers, the study reports. Each CDR3 protein gets one entry after TCRdb re-called the PCR reads with MiXCR. The data hold a few hundred thousand distinct CDR3 sequences, with more than 9% observed a single time. The sample in question was PBMCs from the stem cell graft donor, obtained from the stem cell graft. Receptors originate from a human donor who donated a stem cell graft to a child with SCID.

The sample holds a few counts of this clonotype. This sequence joins TRBV15 and TRBJ2-5; D might be TRBD1 (5 bases). Germline lookup yields CDR1 LNHNV and CDR2 YYDKDF (reference sequence). This CDR3 comprises 16 residues. The V end lost 5 bases, the J end lost 1 base, and 17 bases lay between the germline ends. CDR3 region: CATSPRSKGSQETQYF. The CDR3 DNA sequence: TGTGCCACCAGCCCGAGGAGTAAGGGGTCCCAAGAGACCCAGTACTTC.

A few counts support this clonotype. The J gene is TRBJ2-7, the V gene TRBV5-1; D unresolved. Germline loops: CDR1 SGHRS, CDR2 YFSETQ. V was clipped by 5 bases and J by 3 bases, with 12 bases between them. The CDR3 is made up of 13 amino acids. In DNA form, the CDR3 reads TGCGCCAGCAGTAGATCCTCGGGCTACGAGCAGTACTTC. Residues: CASSRSSGYEQYF.

CDR3 sequence: CASSLWSGANVLTF. The CDR3 DNA reads as TGTGCCAGCAGCTTATGGTCAGGGGCCAACGTCCTGACTTTC. The V gene is TRBV7-2, the J gene TRBJ2-6; D uncertain. The CDR3 contains 14 residues. CDR1 is SGHTA and CDR2 is FQGNSA in the germline V gene. The V and J ends lost 2 bases and 4 bases respectively, with 6 bases between them.

In this sample, this clonotype turned up a few times. The chain couples TRBV20-1 to TRBJ2-7, with a weak D call TRBD2 (6 bases). Germline V CDR1 and CDR2: DFQATT, SNEGSKA (reference sequence). This CDR3 comprises 15 residues. V was cut by 0 bases and J by 5 bases, with 17 bases left in between. The CDR3 reads CSARDFGQGGDEQYF. CDR3 coding DNA: TGCAGTGCTAGAGATTTTGGGCAGGGAGGCGACGAGCAGTACTTC.

This clonotype occurred many times. The V and J genes are TRBV24-1 and TRBJ2-3, with D perhaps being TRBD1 or TRBD2 (5 bases each). Germline assignment: CDR1 KGHDR and CDR2 SFDVKD. The CDR3 spans 14 residues. Trimming removed 5 bases at V and 2 bases at J, with 10 bases between. The CDR3 spells CATSGDGYTDTQYF. The CDR3 DNA follows: TGTGCCACCAGTGGGGACGGATACACAGATACGCAGTATTTT.

This clonotype was recorded a few times. The CDR3 loop reads CASSDPQTSTDTQYF. The CDR3 nucleotides are TGTGCCAGCAGTGACCCCCAGACTAGCACAGATACGCAGTATTTT. V usage is TRBV6-4 and J usage is TRBJ2-3; D ambiguous. This CDR3 has 15 amino acids. CDR1 is MRHNA and CDR2 is SNTAGT in the germline V gene. V shed 2 bases and J shed 0 bases, with 9 bases lying between them.

This clonotype was counted a few times. The CDR3 region has the DNA TGCGCCAGCAGCTTAGTACAGGCGGGCACTGAAGCTTTCTTT. Translating it yields CASSLVQAGTEAFF. This chain connects TRBV5-1 to TRBJ1-1; tentative D call: TRBD1 (5 bases). V dropped 2 bases and J dropped 4 bases, with 12 bases sitting between them. This CDR3 region has 14 residues. Germline V lookup: CDR1 SGHRS, CDR2 YFSETQ.

This clonotype was observed a handful of times. The J gene is TRBJ2-1, the V gene TRBV20-1; D gene ambiguous. Trimming took 0 bases from V and 5 from J, leaving 14 bases between them. Germline CDR1 is DFQATT and CDR2 is SNEGSKA (reference sequence). The CDR3 contains 15 residues. CDR3 residues: CSARDERRPNNEQFF. DNA for the CDR3: TGCAGTGCTAGAGATGAACGGCGGCCTAACAATGAGCAGTTCTTC.

This clonotype was seen a handful of times. The J gene is TRBJ1-5, the V gene TRBV7-2; maybe TRBD1 (5 bases). CDR3 length: 14 residues. The V gene's germline CDR1 is SGHTA and CDR2 FQGNSA. Trimming shortened V by 4 bases and J by 3 bases, and 10 bases separated the two germline ends. The CDR3 here is CASSYRDPNQPQHF. DNA for the CDR3: TGTGCCAGCAGCTACCGGGACCCCAATCAGCCCCAGCATTTT.

V and J are TRBV18 and TRBJ1-3; the D is unclear. The V gene's germline CDR1 is KGHSH and CDR2 LQKENI. Trimming removed 2 bases from V and 4 bases from J, with 9 bases in between. The CDR3 has 14 residues. The CDR3 DNA sequence: TGTGCCAGCTCACCAGCGACCGGCGGAAACACCATATATTTT. Encoded protein: CASSPATGGNTIYF.

A single count supports this clonotype. A much more abundant neighbour one base away suggests this may be a read error. V gene TRBV5-1 combines with J gene TRBJ2-7, with 7 bases identical to TRBD1. The CDR3 contains 15 residues. Germline V CDR1 and CDR2: SGHRS, YFSETQ. V dropped 3 bases and J dropped 6; count of bases not matched to a gene: 12. CDR3 region: CASSSPVTGRLEQYF. CDR3 bases: TGCGCCAGCAGCTCCCCGGTGACAGGGCGTCTCGAGCAGTACTTC.

About this clonotype itself: Just one base apart from a much larger clone, this may be a read error. The CDR3 DNA reads TGTGCCAGCAGTACAGGGGTGACCTACGAGCAGTACTTC. It codes for CASSTGVTYEQYF. The rearrangement links TRBV12-3 or TRBV12-4 to TRBJ2-7, with 7 bases lining up with TRBD1. The CDR3 loop spans 13 amino acids. Trimming at V came to 5 bases and at J to 2 bases, leaving 3 bases not matched to a gene.

This clonotype was detected ten times or more. The rearrangement links TRBV5-6 to TRBJ1-6; the D is unclear. Trimming removed 0 bases from V and 4 bases from J, with 14 bases in between. The CDR3 covers 17 residues. CDR1 SGHDT and CDR2 YYEEEE come from the germline V gene. CDR3 sequence: CASSLDGRIGYNSPLHF. CDR3 in DNA: TGTGCCAGCAGCTTGGACGGGAGAATTGGATATAATTCACCCCTCCACTTT.

The chain carries TRBV12-3 or TRBV12-4 and TRBJ1-4; no clear D gene. The CDR3 is made up of 15 amino acids. Trimming took 5 bases from V and 11 from J, leaving 21 bases between them. This chain's CDR3 is CASSPPPQFPLKLFF. In DNA, the CDR3 is TGTGCCAGCAGTCCACCCCCCCAGTTCCCCTTGAAACTGTTTTTT.

This clonotype was observed a handful of times. This sequence joins TRBV5-1 and TRBJ2-3; D is possibly TRBD1 or TRBD2 (6 bases each). Trimming took 4 bases from V and 0 from J, leaving 12 bases between them. The CDR3 has 15 amino acids. Germline CDR1 is SGHRS and CDR2 is YFSETQ. The CDR3: CASSRGGGSTDTQYF. CDR3 nucleotide sequence: TGCGCCAGCAGCCGAGGGGGAGGCAGCACAGATACGCAGTATTTT.

This clonotype came up a few times. The chain is built from TRBV6-5 and TRBJ1-2, with D unresolved. CDR1 is MNHEY, CDR2 SVGAGI, per germline. This CDR3 contains 14 residues. The ends were cut back, 3 bases at V and 5 bases at J, with 13 bases in the middle. This chain's CDR3 is CASSYSMGSYGYTF. The CDR3 nucleotides read TGTGCCAGCAGTTATTCCATGGGGTCTTATGGCTACACCTTC.

This rearrangement joins TRBV7-9 to TRBJ1-6, with 9 bases matching TRBD1. CDR1 is SEHNR, CDR2 FQNEAQ, per germline (reference sequence). V lost 2 bases, J lost 0 bases, and 5 bases stayed unmatched. The CDR3 length is 18 residues. The CDR3 protein is CASSLRGTGSSYNSPLHF. CDR3 sequence (DNA): TGTGCCAGCAGCTTACGAGGGACAGGGAGCTCCTATAATTCACCCCTCCACTTT.

A few counts support this clonotype. The rearrangement links TRBV4-2 to TRBJ2-7; tentatively, D is TRBD2 (6 bases). V dropped 4 bases and J dropped 2 bases, with 18 bases sitting between them. This CDR3 has 16 amino acids. Germline CDR1 LGHNA, CDR2 YNFKEQ. The CDR3 coding sequence is TGTGCCAGCAGCCCAAGACGGGGACTTGAGGCCTACGAGCAGTACTTC. The encoded protein is CASSPRRGLEAYEQYF.

This clonotype has a handful of counts. The CDR3 does not end in the conserved phenylalanine or tryptophan, so this is likely a read error. The chain joins TRBV5-1 to TRBJ1-6; no reliable D call. Germline V gene sequence: CDR1 SGHRS, CDR2 YFSETQ. The V end lost 2 bases, the J end lost 6 bases, and 6 bases lay between the germline ends. The CDR3 covers 13 residues. CDR3 region: CASSFGSNSPLHL. The CDR3 DNA sequence: TGCGCCAGCAGCTTTGGTAGTAATTCACCCCTCCACCTT.

This clonotype was counted a few times. The chain joins TRBV6-2 or TRBV6-3 to TRBJ2-7, with a possible D match to TRBD1 (6 bases). Germline CDR1 reads MNHEY; CDR2 reads SVGEGT. This CDR3 has 12 residues. With 4 bases removed from V and 6 bases from J, the gap between germline ends came to 10 bases. The CDR3: CASSFDRREQYF. DNA for the CDR3: TGTGCCAGCAGTTTTGACAGGCGCGAGCAGTACTTC.

This clonotype was counted between two and nine times. The chain uses TRBV7-8 and TRBJ1-2; D is unresolved. This CDR3 contains 15 residues. The germline CDR1 and CDR2 sequences are SGHVS and FQNEAQ. V gave up 1 base and J gave up 2 bases, with 11 bases separating them. The CDR3 reads CASSLDSGINYGYTF. For the CDR3, the DNA is TGTGCCAGCAGCTTAGATTCTGGGATCAACTATGGCTACACCTTC.

The J gene is TRBJ2-1, the V gene TRBV20-1; TRBD1 aligns across 8 bases. This CDR3 spans 13 amino acids. In germline, CDR1 is DFQATT, CDR2 SNEGSKA (reference sequence). The ends lost 6 bases at V and 8 bases at J; junction bases unmatched: 9. The CDR3, as DNA: TGCAGTGCCCCGACGGACAGGGCGGATGAGCAGTTCTTC. It is translated as CSAPTDRADEQFF.

This clonotype was picked up many times. The chain joins TRBV27 to TRBJ2-1; TRBD2 matches at 10 bases. J was trimmed by 9 bases and V by 5 bases; bases with no gene match: 7. Germline lookup yields CDR1 MNHEY and CDR2 SMNVEV (reference sequence). The length of the CDR3 is 14 residues. Written as DNA, the CDR3 is TGTGCCAGCAGTCCGGGACTAGCGTCGAGTGAGCAGTTCTTC. Translated, it gives CASSPGLASSEQFF.

Regarding this clonotype: The CDR3 ends on some other residue instead of the conserved phenylalanine or tryptophan, so this is likely a read error. This chain joins TRBV2 and TRBJ2-5; D might be TRBD2 (6 bases). Trimming cost V 7 bases and J 9 bases, with 21 bases left between them. This CDR3 spans 14 amino acids. Per the germline V gene, CDR1 is SNHLY and CDR2 is FYNNEI. CDR3 coding DNA: TGTGCCAGCACCTTGTTGGTAGCGGTAATGGCCCAGTACTTA. Translated, it gives CASTLLVAVMAQYL.

V and J are TRBV18 and TRBJ2-7, with TRBD1 matching over 7 bases. The CDR3 extends over 14 amino acids. Germline V lookup: CDR1 KGHSH, CDR2 LQKENI. J lost 3 bases, V lost 1 base, and 3 bases had no gene match. The CDR3 region is CASSPQDRFYEQYF. The CDR3 DNA reads TGTGCCAGCTCACCACAGGACAGGTTCTACGAGCAGTACTTC.

Only a few counts were recorded for this clonotype. The rearrangement joins TRBV27 to TRBJ1-4, with D possibly TRBD1 on 5 matching bases. This CDR3 region has 15 residues. V shed 2 bases and J shed 3 bases, with 10 bases lying between them. The V gene's germline CDR1 is MNHEY and CDR2 SMNVEV (reference sequence). CDR3: CASSLGRGPNEKLFF. The CDR3 bases are TGTGCCAGCAGTTTAGGGAGGGGCCCTAATGAAAAACTGTTTTTT.

The V gene is TRBV5-1, the J gene TRBJ2-6; D gene ambiguous. Germline CDR1 SGHRS, CDR2 YFSETQ. Trimming removed 1 base from V and 4 bases from J, with 9 bases in between. CDR3 length: 15 amino acids. Written as DNA, the CDR3 is TGCGCCAGCAGCTTGAGTGGGGTGGGGGCCAACGTCCTGACTTTC. Its protein is CASSLSGVGANVLTF. The full variable domain, rest sourced from reference TRBV5-1 and TRBJ2-6, is KAGVTQTPRYLIKTRGQQVTLSCSPISGHRSVSWYQQTPGQGLQFLFEYFSETQRNKGNFPGRFSGRQFSNSRSEMNVSTLELGDSALYLCASSLSGVGANVLTFGAGSRLTVL.

The rearrangement joins TRBV27 to TRBJ1-4; 7 bases are a match to TRBD1. J was trimmed by 7 bases and V by 3 bases; bases with no gene match: 8. The CDR3 consists of 15 residues. Germline V gene sequence: CDR1 MNHEY, CDR2 SMNVEV (reference sequence). The CDR3 spells CASSFLPGGGEKLFF. CDR3 DNA sequence: TGTGCCAGCAGTTTTTTGCCAGGGGGGGGTGAAAAACTGTTTTTT.